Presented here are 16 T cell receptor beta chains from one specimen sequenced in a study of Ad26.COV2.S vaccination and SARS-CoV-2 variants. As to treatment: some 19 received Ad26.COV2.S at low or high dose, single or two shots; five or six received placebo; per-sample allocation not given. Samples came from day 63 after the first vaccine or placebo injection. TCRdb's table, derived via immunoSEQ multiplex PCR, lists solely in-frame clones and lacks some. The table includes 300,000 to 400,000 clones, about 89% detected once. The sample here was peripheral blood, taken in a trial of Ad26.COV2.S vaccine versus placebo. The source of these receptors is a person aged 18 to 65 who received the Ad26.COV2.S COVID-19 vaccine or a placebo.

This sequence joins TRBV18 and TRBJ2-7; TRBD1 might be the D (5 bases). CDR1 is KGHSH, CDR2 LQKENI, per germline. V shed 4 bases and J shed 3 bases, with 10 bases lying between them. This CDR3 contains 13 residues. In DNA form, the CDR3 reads TGTGCCAGCTCACTTACCAGGGACTACGAGCAGTACTTC. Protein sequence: CASSLTRDYEQYF.

The CDR3 sequence is CASGTGGIMNTEAFF. CDR3 bases: TGTGCCAGCGGGACAGGGGGTATCATGAACACTGAAGCTTTCTTT. The chain carries TRBV28 and TRBJ1-1, with 11 bases lining up with TRBD1. V lost 8 bases and J lost 0; bases outside the gene matches: 5. The CDR3 is 15 residues long. Germline V gene sequence: CDR1 MDHEN, CDR2 SYDVKM.

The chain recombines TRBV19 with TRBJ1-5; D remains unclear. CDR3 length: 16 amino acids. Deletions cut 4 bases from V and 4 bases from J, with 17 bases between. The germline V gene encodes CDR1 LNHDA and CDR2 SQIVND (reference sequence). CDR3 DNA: TGTGCCAGTAGTAGTGAAAGGCCACCTAAAAATCAGCCCCAGCATTTT. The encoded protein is CASSSERPPKNQPQHF.

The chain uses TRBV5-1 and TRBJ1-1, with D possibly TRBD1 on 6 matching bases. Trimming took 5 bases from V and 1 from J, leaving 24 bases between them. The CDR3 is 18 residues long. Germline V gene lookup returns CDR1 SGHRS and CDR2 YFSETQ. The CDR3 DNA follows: TGCGCCAGCAGTTACCAAATACAGGGTATGATGTGGAACACTGAAGCTTTCTTT. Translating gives CASSYQIQGMMWNTEAFF.

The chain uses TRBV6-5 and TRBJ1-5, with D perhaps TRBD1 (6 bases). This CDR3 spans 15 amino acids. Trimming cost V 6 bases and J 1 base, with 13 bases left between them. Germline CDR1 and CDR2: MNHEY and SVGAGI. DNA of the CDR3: TGTGCCAGCAGCGTCGGGGGGCAAAGCAATCAGCCCCAGCATTTT. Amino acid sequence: CASSVGGQSNQPQHF.

This CDR3 reads CASKLEGGYYGYTF. The CDR3 region has the DNA TGTGCCAGCAAGTTGGAGGGAGGATACTATGGCTACACCTTC. This sequence joins TRBV2 and TRBJ1-2; D remains ambiguous. This CDR3 has 14 amino acids. Between the trimmed V and J ends, which lost 7 bases and 3 bases, there was a span of 15 bases. Looked up from germline, CDR1 is SNHLY and CDR2 is FYNNEI.

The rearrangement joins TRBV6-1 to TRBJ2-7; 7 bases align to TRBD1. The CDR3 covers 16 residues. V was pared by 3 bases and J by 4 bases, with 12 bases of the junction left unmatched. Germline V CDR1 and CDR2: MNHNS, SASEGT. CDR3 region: CASSEYLRQGVYEQYF. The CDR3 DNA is TGTGCCAGCAGTGAGTATCTAAGGCAGGGGGTGTACGAGCAGTACTTC.

The CDR3 spells CASSPRAGGNEKLFF. The CDR3 DNA follows: TGTGCCAGCAGCCCAAGGGCAGGGGGGAATGAAAAACTGTTTTTT. The chain recombines TRBV7-2 with TRBJ1-4, with 7 bases identical to TRBD1. The length of the CDR3 is 15 residues. Per germline, CDR1 SGHTA and CDR2 FQGNSA. J lost 5 bases, V lost 5 bases, and 8 bases had no gene match.

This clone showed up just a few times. The CDR3 DNA follows: TGTGCCAGCAGCCAAGCGGTCAACTATGGCTACACCTTC. This encodes CASSQAVNYGYTF. This sequence joins TRBV3-1 (or the pseudogene TRBV3-2) and TRBJ1-2; D is uncertain. Germline V gives CDR1 LGHDT, CDR2 YNNKEL (reference sequence). The CDR3 contains 13 residues. Trimming removed 1 base from V and 2 bases from J, with 5 bases in between.

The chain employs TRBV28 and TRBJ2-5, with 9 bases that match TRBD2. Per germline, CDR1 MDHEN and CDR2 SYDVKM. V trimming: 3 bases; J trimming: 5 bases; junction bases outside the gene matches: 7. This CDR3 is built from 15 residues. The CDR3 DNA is TGTGCCAGCAGTTTCCCTCCTGCGGGGGGGGAGACCCAGTACTTC. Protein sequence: CASSFPPAGGETQYF. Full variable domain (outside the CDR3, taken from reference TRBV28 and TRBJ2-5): DVKVTQSSRYLVKRTGEKVFLECVQDMDHENMFWYRQDPGLGLRLIYFSYDVKMKEKGDIPEGYSVSREKKERFSLILESASTNQTSMYLCASSFPPAGGETQYFGPGTRLLVL.

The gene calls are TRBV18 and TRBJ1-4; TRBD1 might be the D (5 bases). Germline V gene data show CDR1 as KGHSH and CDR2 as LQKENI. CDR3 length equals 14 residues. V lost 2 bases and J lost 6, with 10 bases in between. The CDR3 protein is CASSPSQDHEKLFF. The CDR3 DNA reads TGTGCCAGCTCACCATCACAGGACCATGAAAAACTGTTTTTT.

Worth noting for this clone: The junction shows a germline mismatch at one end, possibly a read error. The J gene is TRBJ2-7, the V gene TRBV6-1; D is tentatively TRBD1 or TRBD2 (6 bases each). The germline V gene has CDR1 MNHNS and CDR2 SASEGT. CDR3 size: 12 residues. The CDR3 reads CASSEDRTSSDF. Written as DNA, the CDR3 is TGTGCCAGCAGTGAGGACAGAACTAGCTCGGACTTC.

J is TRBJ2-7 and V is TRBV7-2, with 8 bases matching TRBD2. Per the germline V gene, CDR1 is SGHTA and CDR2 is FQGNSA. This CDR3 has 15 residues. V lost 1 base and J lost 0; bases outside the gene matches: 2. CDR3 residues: CASSLGGGSSYEQYF. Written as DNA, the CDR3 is TGTGCCAGCAGCTTAGGCGGGGGGAGCTCCTACGAGCAGTACTTC.

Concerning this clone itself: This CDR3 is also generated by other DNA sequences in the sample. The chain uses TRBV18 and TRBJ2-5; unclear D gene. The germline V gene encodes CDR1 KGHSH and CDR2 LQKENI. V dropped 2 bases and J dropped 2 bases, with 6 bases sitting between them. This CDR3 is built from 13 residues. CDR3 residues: CASSPRLQETQYF. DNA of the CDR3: TGTGCCAGCTCACCAAGGCTGCAAGAGACCCAGTACTTC.

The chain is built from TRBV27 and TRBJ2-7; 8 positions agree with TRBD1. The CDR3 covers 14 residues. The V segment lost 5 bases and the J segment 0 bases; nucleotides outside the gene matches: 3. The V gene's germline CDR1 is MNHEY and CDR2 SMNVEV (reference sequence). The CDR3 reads CASSPDRDSYEQYF. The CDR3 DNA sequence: TGTGCCAGCAGTCCGGACAGGGACTCCTACGAGCAGTACTTC.

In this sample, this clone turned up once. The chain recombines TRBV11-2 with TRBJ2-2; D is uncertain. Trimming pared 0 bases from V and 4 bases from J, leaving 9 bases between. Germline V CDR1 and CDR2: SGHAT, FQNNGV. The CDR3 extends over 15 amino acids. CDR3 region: CASSLDTWGTGELFF. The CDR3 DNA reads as TGTGCCAGCAGCTTAGATACGTGGGGCACCGGGGAGCTGTTTTTT.